This is a list of T cell receptor beta chains from one sample in a study of blood T cell repertoires in COVID-19. Clones were read by immunoSEQ multiplex PCR, and TCRdb kept only the in-frame ones, dropping some. This table holds about 49,000 clones, 87% found once. The source material was peripheral blood. The receptors come from a woman over 75 with COVID-19, enrolled during active disease. CDR3s include the opening cysteine and the closing phenylalanine or tryptophan. A D gene is named only where the DNA matches it firmly. For some rows the clone size is stated as once, few or many, or as a class when expanded; others skip it.

d_call j_call clone_size v_call cdr3_aa cdr3_nt
NA TRBJ1-2 NA TRBV20-1 CSIEGVGGYTF TGCTCAATCGAAGGGGTGGGTGGCTACACCTTC
TRBD1 TRBJ1-3 NA TRBV7-9 CASSRGWTGPSGNTIYF TGTGCCAGCAGCAGGGGTTGGACAGGTCCCTCTGGAAACACCATATATTTT
TRBD1 TRBJ2-5 NA TRBV5-1 CASRNRGLGTLQETQYF TGCGCCAGCAGAAACAGGGGCCTGGGAACATTACAAGAGACCCAGTACTTC
TRBD1 TRBJ2-7 NA TRBV27 CASSLLGGGYEQYF TGTGCCAGCAGTTTACTAGGGGGCGGGTACGAGCAGTACTTC
TRBD1 TRBJ2-3 NA TRBV7-9 CASSMTGSDTQYF TGTGCCAGCAGCATGACAGGGTCGGATACGCAGTATTTT
TRBD2 TRBJ2-7 NA TRBV3-1/TRBV3-2 CASSQASGGPYEQYF TGTGCCAGCAGCCAAGCTAGCGGGGGGCCCTACGAGCAGTACTTC
TRBD2 TRBJ2-7 NA TRBV20-1 CSASRGRAGYEQYF TGCAGTGCTAGTCGTGGGAGGGCCGGATACGAGCAGTACTTC
NA TRBJ2-3 NA TRBV24-1 CATSDIGSGTDTQYF TGTGCCACCAGTGACATCGGGAGTGGCACAGATACGCAGTATTTT
TRBD1 TRBJ1-2 NA TRBV20-1 CSGTGYYGYTF TGCAGTGGGACAGGATATTATGGCTACACCTTC
TRBD2 TRBJ2-2 NA TRBV2 CASSLTSGGAPGELFF TGTGCCAGCAGCTTGACTAGCGGGGGGGCCCCCGGGGAGCTGTTTTTT
TRBD1 TRBJ1-1 NA TRBV19 CASSRQGEFTEAFF TGTGCCAGTAGTCGACAGGGGGAATTTACAGAAGCTTTCTTT
TRBD1 TRBJ1-1 NA TRBV19 CASSPRYRGKGTEAFF TGTGCCAGTAGTCCGCGATACAGGGGAAAAGGCACTGAAGCTTTCTTT
TRBD1 TRBJ1-3 once TRBV6-6 CASRPTGANTIYF TGTGCCAGCAGACCTACAGGGGCGAACACCATATATTTT
TRBD1 TRBJ1-2 NA TRBV2 CASSSDRGHGYTF TGTGCCAGCAGTTCGGACAGGGGGCACGGCTACACCTTC
TRBD2 TRBJ2-2 NA TRBV6-1 CASSEGFGLAGSSFTGELFF TGTGCCAGCAGTGAAGGCTTCGGACTAGCGGGATCTTCGTTCACCGGGGAGCTGTTTTTT